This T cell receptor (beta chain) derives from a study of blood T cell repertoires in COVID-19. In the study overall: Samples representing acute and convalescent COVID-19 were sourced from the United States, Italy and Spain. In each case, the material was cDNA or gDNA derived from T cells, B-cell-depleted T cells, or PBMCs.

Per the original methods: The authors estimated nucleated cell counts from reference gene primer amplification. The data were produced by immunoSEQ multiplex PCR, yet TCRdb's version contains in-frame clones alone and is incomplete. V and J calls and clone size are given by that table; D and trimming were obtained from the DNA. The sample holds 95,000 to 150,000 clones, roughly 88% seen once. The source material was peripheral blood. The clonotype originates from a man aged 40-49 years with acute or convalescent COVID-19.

The CDR3 spells CASSRTGRTNEKLFF. The CDR3 nucleotides are TGTGCCAGCAGTCGGACAGGTCGGACTAATGAAAAACTGTTTTTT. This chain connects TRBV2 to TRBJ1-4, with 7 bases identical to TRBD1. The germline V gene encodes CDR1 SNHLY and CDR2 FYNNEI. The CDR3 runs 15 residues. V shed 5 bases and J 2 bases; nucleotides not matched to a gene: 5. Using reference TRBV2 and TRBJ1-4 for the parts outside the CDR3, the full variable domain is EPEVTQTPSHQVTQMGQEVILRCVPISNHLYFYWYRQILGQKVEFLVSFYNNEISEKSEIFDDQFSVERPDGSNFTLKIRSTKLEDSAMYFCASSRTGRTNEKLFFGSGTQLSVL.